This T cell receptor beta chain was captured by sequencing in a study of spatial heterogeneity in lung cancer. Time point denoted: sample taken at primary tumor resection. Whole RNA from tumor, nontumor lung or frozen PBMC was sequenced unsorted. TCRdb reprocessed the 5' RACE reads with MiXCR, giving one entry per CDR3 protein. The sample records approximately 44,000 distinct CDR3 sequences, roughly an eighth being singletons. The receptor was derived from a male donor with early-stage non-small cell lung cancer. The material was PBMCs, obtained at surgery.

The CDR3 loop is CASSLAQTGELFF. The CDR3 nucleotides are TGTGCCAGCAGTTTAGCCCAGACCGGGGAGCTGTTTTTT. V gene TRBV28 combines with J gene TRBJ2-2; unclear D gene. V was pared by 2 bases and J by 5 bases, with 6 bases between. This CDR3 is built from 13 residues. Germline V CDR1 and CDR2: MDHEN, SYDVKM.